These 10 T cell receptor beta chains share one sample of origin, sequenced in a study of cytomegalovirus exposure and HLA in healthy donors. The PCR made use of 60 Vbeta and 13 Jbeta primers. Clones were sequenced by immunoSEQ multiplex PCR, and TCRdb holds only the in-frame ones, with some missing. The sample carries around 110,000 clones, around 80% recorded once. The sequenced sample consisted of PBMCs. The receptors stem from a man aged 25-45 years in good health and CMV-seropositive.

V and J are TRBV7-2 and TRBJ2-1; 8 bases are shared with TRBD1. The CDR3 spans 16 residues. Trimming removed 1 base from V and 5 bases from J; junction bases left unmatched: 7. Looked up from germline, CDR1 is SGHTA and CDR2 is FQGNSA. The CDR3 region is CASSLGVGQGHNEQFF. The CDR3 DNA reads as TGTGCCAGCAGCTTAGGCGTCGGACAGGGTCACAATGAGCAGTTCTTC.

V is TRBV2 and J is TRBJ1-6; D not certain. CDR1 and CDR2 (germline): SNHLY, FYNNEI. The CDR3 covers 12 residues. V was pared by 7 bases and J by 9 bases, with 10 bases between. Written as DNA, the CDR3 is TGTGCCAGCAACCCTCGGGGTTCACCCCTCCACTTT. Translation gives CASNPRGSPLHF.

The chain recombines TRBV11-3 with TRBJ2-7; TRBD1 matches 7 bases. CDR3 length: 16 amino acids. Germline V gives CDR1 SGHNT, CDR2 YENEEA. Germline trimming cut 4 bases from V and 0 bases from J; bases unmatched to any gene: 9. The CDR3 protein is CASSSVFGDSSYEQYF. The CDR3, as DNA: TGTGCCAGCAGCTCCGTTTTTGGGGACAGCTCCTACGAGCAGTACTTC.

The genes are TRBV7-2 and TRBJ2-7; TRBD1 agrees at 7 bases. This CDR3 contains 12 residues. The V segment lost 5 bases and the J segment 5 bases; nucleotides outside the gene matches: 3. In germline, CDR1 is SGHTA, CDR2 FQGNSA. The CDR3 DNA is TGTGCCAGCAGCAGTGGACAGGACGAGCAGTACTTC. Translation: CASSSGQDEQYF. The full variable domain, in which reference TRBV7-2 and TRBJ2-7 provide the parts outside the CDR3, is GAGVSQSPSNKVTEKGKDVELRCDPISGHTALYWYRQSLGQGLEFLIYFQGNSAPDKSGLPSDRFSAERTGGSVSTLTIQRTQQEDSAVYLCASSSGQDEQYFGPGTRLTVT.

Concerning this clone: Other DNA variants within this sample encode the same CDR3. Written as DNA, the CDR3 is TGTGCCAGCTCGCTCGGGACTAGCGGGAGCACAGATACGCAGTATTTT. It yields the protein CASSLGTSGSTDTQYF. J is TRBJ2-3 and V is TRBV18; the match to TRBD2 covers 12 bases. The CDR3 has 16 amino acids. Germline V gene sequence: CDR1 KGHSH, CDR2 LQKENI. Trimming at V came to 6 bases and at J to 0 bases, leaving 4 bases not matched to a gene.

The genes are TRBV25-1 and TRBJ2-1, with 9 bases matching TRBD1. V gave up 6 bases and J gave up 5 bases; unmatched junction bases: 8. CDR1 is MGHDK, CDR2 SYGVNS, per germline. The CDR3 spans 15 residues. The CDR3 is CASRPRDRDNNEQFF. The CDR3, as DNA: TGTGCCAGCAGACCACGGGACAGGGACAACAATGAGCAGTTCTTC. Using reference TRBV25-1 and TRBJ2-1 for the parts outside the CDR3, the full variable domain is EADIYQTPRYLVIGTGKKITLECSQTMGHDKMYWYQQDPGMELHLIHYSYGVNSTEKGDLSSESTVSRIRTEHFPLTLESARPSHTSQYLCASRPRDRDNNEQFFGPGTRLTVL.

There are a few counts of this clone. The chain employs TRBV7-2 and TRBJ2-3, with 8 bases matching TRBD2. Trimming took 3 bases from V and 1 from J; bases not matched to a gene: 0. The CDR3 is made up of 14 amino acids. The germline gives CDR1 SGHTA, CDR2 FQGNSA. CDR3 sequence: CASSFSGGTDTQYF. The CDR3 region has the DNA TGTGCCAGCAGCTTTAGCGGGGGCACAGATACGCAGTATTTT.

V is TRBV2 and J is TRBJ1-6, with D possibly TRBD1 on 6 matching bases. The CDR3 has 14 residues. Germline CDR1 and CDR2: SNHLY and FYNNEI. The V end was cut by 6 bases, the J end by 6 bases, with 12 bases between. The CDR3 reads CASRNRGANSPLHF. CDR3 sequence (DNA): TGTGCCAGCAGAAACCGGGGGGCTAATTCACCCCTCCACTTT.

The V and J genes are TRBV11-3 and TRBJ2-1, with TRBD2 matching 7 bases. Germline V CDR1 and CDR2: SGHNT, YENEEA. V trimming: 2 bases; J trimming: 8 bases; junction bases outside the gene matches: 9. The CDR3 totals 15 residues. Here the CDR3 reads CASSLNAGVMDEQFF. CDR3 bases: TGTGCCAGCAGCTTAAATGCGGGGGTAATGGATGAGCAGTTCTTC.

In the case of this clone: One end of the junction does not line up with germline, which may come from a read error. The chain uses TRBV2 and TRBJ2-7; D might be TRBD1 (6 bases). The CDR3 has 12 amino acids. Germline CDR1 SNHLY, CDR2 FYNNEI. The CDR3 spells CTSSEDSYEQYF. The CDR3 DNA reads as TGTACCAGCAGTGAGGACAGCTACGAGCAGTACTTC.